The source of this T cell receptor (beta chain) is a study of T-cell memory formation after mild COVID-19. This clonotype was detected once. An end of the junction differs from the germline gene, which may be a read error. TCRdb reanalysed the 5' RACE reads using MiXCR and keeps one entry per CDR3 protein. The sample shows 300,000 to 400,000 distinct CDR3 sequences, approximately 15% of them seen only once. The germline CDR1 and CDR2 sequences are SGHDT and YYEEEE. The CDR3 runs 16 residues. The chain couples TRBV5-6 to TRBJ2-3; 11 nucleotides agree with TRBD2. The sequenced material came from PBMCs or a T cell subset sorted from them (not recorded which). The clonotype was recovered from a young man who had mild COVID-19 (a few samples of this study predate the infection). Cell type and time point are not known. The CDR3 reads CASSFTSGSSTDTRYF. DNA of the CDR3: TGTGCCAGCAGCTTCACTAGCGGGAGTAGCACAGATACGCGGTATTTT.